The 29 T cell receptor beta chains presented below share a single source sample, sequenced in a study of blood T cell repertoires in COVID-19. TCRdb keeps only in-frame clones here, not all; method: immunoSEQ multiplex PCR. The sample holds some 150,000 clones, 81% seen once. The specimen was peripheral blood. The receptors originated from a human donor with acute or convalescent COVID-19. The donor label of this sample is uncertain.

This chain joins TRBV3-1 (or the pseudogene TRBV3-2) and TRBJ2-1; D is possibly TRBD1 (6 bases). The CDR3 totals 17 residues. Trimming cost V 1 base and J 0 bases, with 13 bases left between them. The germline gives CDR1 LGHDT, CDR2 YNNKEL (reference sequence). CDR3 protein: CASSQGWGLNSYNEQFF. DNA of the CDR3: TGTGCCAGCAGCCAAGGGTGGGGGCTTAACTCCTACAATGAGCAGTTCTTC.

The gene calls are TRBV18 and TRBJ1-1, with 7 bases that match TRBD1. The J segment lost 4 bases and the V segment lost 4 bases, leaving 6 bases of the junction unmatched. CDR3 length equals 14 residues. Germline V gene lookup returns CDR1 KGHSH and CDR2 LQKENI. CDR3 nucleotides: TGTGCCAGCTCACTTGACAGGGTAGCCACTGAAGCTTTCTTT. This sequence encodes CASSLDRVATEAFF.

This sequence joins TRBV9 and TRBJ2-3; TRBD2 matches 9 bases. Germline V gene data show CDR1 as SGDLS and CDR2 as YYNGEE. Trimming removed 0 bases from V and 5 bases from J; junction bases left unmatched: 4. The CDR3 has 15 residues. The CDR3 DNA follows: TGTGCCAGCAGCGTAGGAGCGGGGGGTCTAGATACGCAGTATTTT. Protein product: CASSVGAGGLDTQYF.

The chain couples TRBV4-1 to TRBJ1-5; no clear D gene. Looked up from germline, CDR1 is MGHRA and CDR2 is YSYEKL. V was clipped by 1 base and J by 1 base, with 14 bases between them. This CDR3 is 17 amino acids long. CDR3 sequence: CASSQVPYALSNQPQHF. The CDR3 region has the DNA TGCGCCAGCAGCCAAGTACCCTACGCTCTGAGCAATCAGCCCCAGCATTTT.

This clone has more than one count but fewer than ten. The chain recombines TRBV24-1 with TRBJ1-1; a weak D match, TRBD1 (5 bases). The CDR3 extends over 14 amino acids. In germline, CDR1 is KGHDR, CDR2 SFDVKD. Trimming left V 4 bases short and J 4 bases short, with 12 bases between. The CDR3 protein is CATSDPSGGTEAFF. The CDR3 nucleotides are TGTGCCACCAGTGACCCTTCCGGGGGCACTGAAGCTTTCTTT.

The V and J genes are TRBV29-1 and TRBJ1-3; 10 bases are shared with TRBD1. Germline CDR1 SQVTM, CDR2 ANQGSEA. CDR3 length: 15 residues. Trimming cost V 5 bases and J 4 bases; bases outside gene matches: 8. The DNA for the CDR3 is TGCAGCGTTAGGGGACAGGGGAACGAAGGAAACACCATATATTTT. Protein sequence: CSVRGQGNEGNTIYF.

The rearrangement links TRBV6-1 to TRBJ2-4; D is perhaps TRBD2 (5 bases). Germline V gene sequence: CDR1 MNHNS, CDR2 SASEGT. The V end was cut by 2 bases, the J end by 8 bases, with 13 bases between. This CDR3 spans 14 amino acids. The CDR3 loop is CASSELRGEDIQYF. CDR3 DNA: TGTGCCAGCAGTGAACTCCGGGGAGAGGACATTCAGTACTTC.

This rearrangement joins TRBV3-1 (or the pseudogene TRBV3-2) to TRBJ2-3; no clear D gene. CDR1 and CDR2 from the germline V gene are LGHDT and YNNKEL (reference sequence). V lost 8 bases to trimming and J lost 0 bases, with 9 bases between them. This CDR3 has 13 residues. CDR3 loop: CASRPVSTDTQYF. CDR3 in DNA: TGTGCCAGCCGCCCTGTGAGCACAGATACGCAGTATTTT.

V usage is TRBV6-7 and J usage is TRBJ1-1, with D possibly matching TRBD1 (6 bases). TRBV6-7 is known as an ORF, though its function is uncertain. V was cut by 5 bases and J by 0 bases, with 13 bases left in between. The CDR3 is 15 residues long. CDR3 region: CASSQHREMNTEAFF. The CDR3 bases are TGTGCCAGCAGTCAACACAGGGAAATGAACACTGAAGCTTTCTTT.

The gene calls are TRBV6-2 or TRBV6-3 and TRBJ1-2; no firm D call. V gave up 5 bases and J gave up 4 bases, with 14 bases separating them. The germline gives CDR1 MNHEY, CDR2 SVGEGT. The CDR3 runs to 14 residues. This CDR3 reads CASSVSSSGYGYTF. The CDR3 DNA follows: TGTGCCAGCAGTGTGTCATCATCCGGCTATGGCTACACCTTC.

This rearrangement joins TRBV7-9 to TRBJ2-2; TRBD2 might be the D (6 bases). Per germline, CDR1 SEHNR and CDR2 FQNEAQ (reference sequence). Trimming left V 0 bases short and J 1 base short, with 12 bases between. This CDR3 spans 17 amino acids. The CDR3 DNA reads as TGTGCCAGCAGCTTAGCGGGAGGAAGAAGGAACACCGGGGAGCTGTTTTTT. Protein sequence: CASSLAGGRRNTGELFF.

In nucleotides, the CDR3 is TGTGCCAGCAGTTTTTTCCCTCAGCCCGGGACTAATGAAAAACTGTTTTTT. Its protein is CASSFFPQPGTNEKLFF. The chain carries TRBV27 and TRBJ1-4; the D is unclear. V was shortened by 3 bases and J by 2 bases, with 16 bases between the two germline ends. The CDR3 spans 17 residues. Germline loops: CDR1 MNHEY, CDR2 SMNVEV (reference sequence).

This chain links TRBV5-4 with TRBJ2-3; 11 bases align to TRBD2. The V and J ends lost 6 bases and 0 bases, in that order; junction bases with no gene match: 3. The germline V gene encodes CDR1 SGHNT and CDR2 YYREEE (reference sequence). The CDR3 is made up of 15 amino acids. CDR3 protein: CASIVAGGSTDTQYF. The CDR3 DNA follows: TGTGCCAGCATCGTAGCGGGGGGGAGCACAGATACGCAGTATTTT.

The V and J genes are TRBV27 and TRBJ1-1; weak D call: TRBD1 (5 bases). CDR1 is MNHEY, CDR2 SMNVEV, per germline (reference sequence). CDR3 size: 15 residues. V was pared by 3 bases and J by 1 base, with 12 bases between. The CDR3 bases are TGTGCCAGCAGTTTCCTGGGACTCACGAACACTGAAGCTTTCTTT. Residues: CASSFLGLTNTEAFF.

J is TRBJ2-1 and V is TRBV7-9, with D possibly matching TRBD2 (6 bases). Germline-derived CDR1 and CDR2 are SEHNR and FQNEAQ (reference sequence). The CDR3 has 16 residues. V lost 4 bases and J lost 10, with 23 bases in between. DNA for the CDR3: TGTGCCAGCAGCTCCCCAGACTGGTGGGGGGTCGGGGAGCAGTTCTTC. Protein: CASSSPDWWGVGEQFF.

The chain employs TRBV6-1 and TRBJ2-3, with a tentative D call TRBD1 (5 bases). Trimming removed 3 bases from V and 7 bases from J, with 20 bases in between. The CDR3 loop spans 16 amino acids. CDR1 MNHNS and CDR2 SASEGT come from the germline V gene. Here the CDR3 reads CASSESHRSRAYTQYF. CDR3 in DNA: TGTGCCAGCAGTGAGTCGCACAGGTCTAGGGCTTATACGCAGTATTTT.

This sequence joins TRBV19 and TRBJ1-2; maybe TRBD1 (6 bases). Trimming stripped 4 bases from V and 8 bases from J, with 17 bases between. Germline V gives CDR1 LNHDA, CDR2 SQIVND (reference sequence). The length of the CDR3 is 14 residues. CDR3 sequence (DNA): TGTGCCAGTAGTAGATGGGACAACCTGAGAGGCTACACCTTC. It specifies CASSRWDNLRGYTF.

The V call is TRBV7-6, the J call TRBJ2-1; 11 bases are shared with TRBD2. The V segment lost 3 bases and the J segment 7 bases; nucleotides outside the gene matches: 5. Germline CDR1 SGHVS, CDR2 FNYEAQ. The CDR3 extends over 15 amino acids. The CDR3, as DNA: TGTGCCAGCAGCTTTAGCGGGGGGGAGGGGAATGAGCAGTTCTTC. Protein sequence: CASSFSGGEGNEQFF.

This rearrangement joins TRBV4-2 to TRBJ2-1, with D perhaps TRBD1 (5 bases). The V gene's germline CDR1 is LGHNA and CDR2 YNFKEQ. Trimming took off 2 bases at V and 8 bases at J, with 10 bases between the two ends. This CDR3 region has 13 residues. The DNA of the CDR3 is TGTGCCAGCAGCCAATACCAAGGGGATGAGCAGTTCTTC. Residues: CASSQYQGDEQFF.

This chain connects TRBV19 to TRBJ1-2; 7 bases are a match to TRBD1. The CDR3 spans 14 residues. The V gene end was trimmed by 7 bases and the J gene end by 1 base; junction bases not matched to a gene: 6. Germline V lookup: CDR1 LNHDA, CDR2 SQIVND (reference sequence). The CDR3 protein is CASKTGQNNYGYTF. The CDR3 coding sequence is TGTGCCAGTAAGACGGGACAGAATAACTATGGCTACACCTTC.

The chain joins TRBV4-2 to TRBJ1-3; D is possibly TRBD1 (6 bases). Trimming pared 4 bases from V and 2 bases from J, leaving 12 bases between. CDR1 LGHNA and CDR2 YNFKEQ come from the germline V gene. CDR3 length: 15 residues. The CDR3 protein is CASSPTGRTGNTIYF. CDR3 nucleotides: TGTGCCAGCAGCCCAACAGGGAGAACTGGAAACACCATATATTTT.

The chain employs TRBV6-5 and TRBJ2-1; D possibly corresponds to TRBD2 (6 bases). The germline V and J ends were trimmed by 4 bases and 8 bases, with 18 bases remaining between them. The germline V gene encodes CDR1 MNHEY and CDR2 SVGAGI. The length of the CDR3 is 15 residues. CDR3 nucleotide sequence: TGTGCCAGCAGTTCCCCGAAGGGAGGATGGGATGAGCAGTTCTTC. Its protein is CASSSPKGGWDEQFF.

The chain couples TRBV10-3 to TRBJ2-1; the match to TRBD2 covers 8 bases. The CDR3 loop spans 18 amino acids. Germline CDR1 reads ENHRY; CDR2 reads SYGVKD. The ends lost 0 bases at V and 0 bases at J; junction bases unmatched: 7. Written as DNA, the CDR3 is TGTGCCATCAGTGAGTCCTCCCCGACTAGCGACTCCTACAATGAGCAGTTCTTC. This codes for CAISESSPTSDSYNEQFF.

The V gene is TRBV5-1, the J gene TRBJ2-5, with a weak D call TRBD2 (6 bases). Germline V gene sequence: CDR1 SGHRS, CDR2 YFSETQ. The CDR3 is made up of 15 amino acids. V dropped 4 bases and J dropped 4 bases, with 17 bases sitting between them. CDR3 amino acids: CASSISGSGGETQYF. CDR3 DNA: TGCGCCAGCAGCATTTCCGGGAGCGGTGGAGAGACCCAGTACTTC.

This chain connects TRBV20-1 to TRBJ2-2; 7 nucleotides line up with TRBD2. The germline CDR1 and CDR2 sequences are DFQATT and SNEGSKA (reference sequence). V shed 3 bases, J shed 6 bases, and the junction held 1 base outside the gene matches. The CDR3 has 12 residues. CDR3 DNA sequence: TGCAGTGCTAGTGGGGGGGCCGGGGAGCTGTTTTTT. This codes for CSASGGAGELFF.

V is TRBV5-1 and J is TRBJ2-5; 8 positions agree with TRBD2. V trimming: 4 bases; J trimming: 4 bases; junction bases outside the gene matches: 9. The CDR3 has 15 residues. Germline V gives CDR1 SGHRS, CDR2 YFSETQ. The CDR3 DNA is TGCGCCAGCAGCCCCATCGCCAGCGGGGGAGAGACCCAGTACTTC. Translated, it gives CASSPIASGGETQYF.

The rearrangement joins TRBV7-3 to TRBJ2-5, with TRBD1 matching over 12 bases. Germline CDR1 reads SGHTA; CDR2 reads FQGTGA. After removal of 3 bases from V and 4 bases from J, the junction contained 12 bases not matched to a gene. CDR3 length: 18 amino acids. CDR3 coding DNA: TGTGCCAGCAGCTTGAGTTCGACGGGACAGGGGGCTCTAGAGACCCAGTACTTC. Translating gives CASSLSSTGQGALETQYF.

The J gene is TRBJ2-3, the V gene TRBV9; a weak D match, TRBD2 (5 bases). Between the trimmed V and J ends, which lost 0 bases and 3 bases, there was a span of 14 bases. This CDR3 has 16 amino acids. Germline CDR1 SGDLS, CDR2 YYNGEE. DNA of the CDR3: TGTGCCAGCAGCGTAGTGGGGAGACCCGAAACAGATACGCAGTATTTT. It translates to CASSVVGRPETDTQYF.

The V and J genes are TRBV14 and TRBJ1-1, with TRBD1 as a possible D gene (5 bases). This CDR3 comprises 13 residues. The V gene lost 1 base and the J gene lost 6 bases, with 9 bases spanning the gap. Per germline, CDR1 SGHDN and CDR2 FVKESK. CDR3 coding DNA: TGTGCCAGCAGCCAAGCAGGGTCACCTGAAGCTTTCTTT. It codes for CASSQAGSPEAFF.